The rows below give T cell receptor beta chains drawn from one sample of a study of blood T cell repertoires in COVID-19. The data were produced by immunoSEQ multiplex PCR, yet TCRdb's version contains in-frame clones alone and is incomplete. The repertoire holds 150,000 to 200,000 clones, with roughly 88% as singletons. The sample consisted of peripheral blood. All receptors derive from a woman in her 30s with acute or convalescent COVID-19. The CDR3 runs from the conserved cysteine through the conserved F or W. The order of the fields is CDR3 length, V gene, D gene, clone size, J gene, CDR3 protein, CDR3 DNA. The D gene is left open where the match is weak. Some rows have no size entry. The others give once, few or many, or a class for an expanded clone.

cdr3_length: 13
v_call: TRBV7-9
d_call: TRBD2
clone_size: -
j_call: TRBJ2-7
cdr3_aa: CASSPGTTSEQYF
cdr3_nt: TGTGCCAGCAGCCCCGGGACTACCTCCGAGCAGTACTTC

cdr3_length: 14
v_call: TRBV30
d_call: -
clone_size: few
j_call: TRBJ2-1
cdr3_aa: CAWSVGRDYNEQFF
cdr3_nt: TGTGCCTGGAGTGTCGGCAGGGACTACAATGAGCAGTTCTTC

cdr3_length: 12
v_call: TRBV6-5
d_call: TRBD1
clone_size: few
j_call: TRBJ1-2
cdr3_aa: CASSLDRAGYTF
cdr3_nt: TGTGCCAGCAGTTTGGACAGGGCTGGCTACACCTTC

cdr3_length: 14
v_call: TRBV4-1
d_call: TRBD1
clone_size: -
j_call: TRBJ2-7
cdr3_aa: CASSQEGQFYEQYF
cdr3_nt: TGCGCCAGCAGCCAAGAGGGACAGTTCTACGAGCAGTACTTC

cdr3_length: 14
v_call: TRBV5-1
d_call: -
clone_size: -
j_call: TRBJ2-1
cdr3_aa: CASSLTGNDNEQFF
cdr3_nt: TGCGCCAGCAGCCTCACGGGAAATGACAATGAGCAGTTCTTC

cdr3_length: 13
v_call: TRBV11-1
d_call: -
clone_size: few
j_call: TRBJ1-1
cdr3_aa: CASSLFGVTEAFF
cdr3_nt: TGTGCCAGCAGCTTATTCGGGGTCACTGAAGCTTTCTTT

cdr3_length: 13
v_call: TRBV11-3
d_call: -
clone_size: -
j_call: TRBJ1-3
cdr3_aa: CASSYRDGNTIYF
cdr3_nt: TGTGCCAGCAGCTACAGGGATGGAAACACCATATATTTT

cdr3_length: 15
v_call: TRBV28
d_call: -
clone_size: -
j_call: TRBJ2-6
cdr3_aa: CASISPSSGANVLTF
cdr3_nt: TGTGCCAGCATAAGTCCGAGCTCTGGGGCCAACGTCCTGACTTTC

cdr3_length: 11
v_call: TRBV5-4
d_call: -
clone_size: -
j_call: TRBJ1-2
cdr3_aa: CASSLLYSYTF
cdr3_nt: TGTGCCAGCAGCTTGTTATACTCCTACACCTTC

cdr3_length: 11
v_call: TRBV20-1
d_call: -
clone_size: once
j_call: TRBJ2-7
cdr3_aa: CSAATRPEQYF
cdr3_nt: TGCAGTGCTGCAACTAGGCCCGAGCAGTACTTC

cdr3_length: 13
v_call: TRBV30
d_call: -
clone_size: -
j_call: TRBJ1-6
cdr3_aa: CAWSSRSGSPLHF
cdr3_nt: TGTGCCTGGAGTTCGCGCTCGGGATCACCCCTCCACTTT

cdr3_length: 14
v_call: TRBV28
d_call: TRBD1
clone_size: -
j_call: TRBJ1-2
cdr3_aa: CASSSGGQYYGYTF
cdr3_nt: TGTGCCAGCAGCTCAGGGGGCCAATACTATGGCTACACCTTC

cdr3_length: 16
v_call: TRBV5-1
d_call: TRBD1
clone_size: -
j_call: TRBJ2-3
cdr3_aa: CASSDGTDPRTDTQYF
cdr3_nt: TGCGCCAGCAGCGATGGGACAGACCCAAGGACAGATACGCAGTATTTT

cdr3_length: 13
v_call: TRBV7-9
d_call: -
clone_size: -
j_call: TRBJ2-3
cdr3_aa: CASSLGSTDTQYF
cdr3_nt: TGTGCCAGCAGCTTAGGGAGTACAGATACGCAGTATTTT

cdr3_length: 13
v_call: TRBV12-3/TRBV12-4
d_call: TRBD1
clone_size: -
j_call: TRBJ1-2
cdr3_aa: CASSPGTEDGYTF
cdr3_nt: TGTGCCAGCAGCCCCGGGACAGAGGATGGCTACACCTTC

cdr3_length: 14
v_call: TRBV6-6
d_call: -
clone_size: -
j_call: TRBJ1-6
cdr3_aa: CASSYSRGNSPLHF
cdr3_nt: TGTGCCAGCAGTTACTCGCGGGGAAATTCACCCCTCCACTTT

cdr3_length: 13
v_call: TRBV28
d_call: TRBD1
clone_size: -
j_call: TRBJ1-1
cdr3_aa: CAINGQGYTEAFF
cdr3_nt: TGTGCCATAAACGGACAGGGTTACACTGAAGCTTTCTTT

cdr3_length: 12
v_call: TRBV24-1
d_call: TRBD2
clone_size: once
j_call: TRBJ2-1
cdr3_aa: CATNGLAGEQFF
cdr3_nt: TGTGCCACCAACGGACTAGCGGGAGAGCAGTTCTTC

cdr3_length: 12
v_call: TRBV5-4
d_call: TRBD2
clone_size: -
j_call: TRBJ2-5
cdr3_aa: CASSLAGGRQYF
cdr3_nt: TGTGCCAGCAGCTTGGCGGGAGGACGCCAGTACTTC

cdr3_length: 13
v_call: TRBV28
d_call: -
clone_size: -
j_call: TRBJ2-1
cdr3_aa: CASKLGGGNEQFF
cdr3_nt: TGTGCCAGCAAATTGGGGGGAGGCAATGAGCAGTTCTTC

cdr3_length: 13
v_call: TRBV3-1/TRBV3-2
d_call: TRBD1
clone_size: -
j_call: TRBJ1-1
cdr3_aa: CASSNLQGWEAFF
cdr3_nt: TGTGCCAGCAGCAACCTACAGGGGTGGGAAGCTTTCTTT

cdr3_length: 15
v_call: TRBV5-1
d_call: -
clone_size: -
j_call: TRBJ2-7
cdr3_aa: CASSVGLPGTYEQYF
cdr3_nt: TGCGCCAGCAGCGTGGGACTCCCCGGAACTTACGAGCAGTACTTC

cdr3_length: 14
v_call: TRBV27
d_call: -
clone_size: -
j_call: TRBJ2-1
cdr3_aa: CASGWSAGGFEQFF
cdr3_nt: TGTGCCAGCGGCTGGTCGGCAGGAGGATTCGAGCAGTTCTTC